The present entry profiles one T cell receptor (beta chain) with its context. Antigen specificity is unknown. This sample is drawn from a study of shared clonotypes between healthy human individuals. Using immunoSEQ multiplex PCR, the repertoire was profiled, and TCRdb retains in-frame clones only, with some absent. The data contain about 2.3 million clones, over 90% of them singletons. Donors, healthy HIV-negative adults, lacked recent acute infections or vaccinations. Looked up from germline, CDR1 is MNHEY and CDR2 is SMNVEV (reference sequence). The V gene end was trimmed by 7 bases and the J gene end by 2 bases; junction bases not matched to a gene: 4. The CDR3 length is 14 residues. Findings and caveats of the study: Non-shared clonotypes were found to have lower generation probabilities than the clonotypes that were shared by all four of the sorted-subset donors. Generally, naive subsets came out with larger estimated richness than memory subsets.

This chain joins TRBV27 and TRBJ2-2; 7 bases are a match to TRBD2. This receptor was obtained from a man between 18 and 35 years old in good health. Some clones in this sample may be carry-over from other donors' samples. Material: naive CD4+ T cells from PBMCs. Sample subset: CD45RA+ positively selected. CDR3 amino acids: CASTRTRNTGELFF. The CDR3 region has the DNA TGTGCCAGCACGAGGACTAGAAACACCGGGGAGCTGTTTTTT.